A selection of T cell receptor beta chains follows, all from one sample in a study of shared T cell receptors in the human thymus. Here immunoSEQ multiplex PCR was the method, and the copy in TCRdb shows in-frame clones only, minus some. The sample contains hundreds of thousands of clones, 95% of which appear only once. The sequenced sample consisted of thymocytes. The receptors were gathered from a human donor. CDR3s leave out the opening cysteine and the closing phenylalanine or tryptophan. Not all rows give a size; the values are once, few, many and, for expanded clones, a class.

v_call	clone_size	cdr3_aa
TRBV6-1	-	ASSERDNYEQY
TRBV5-6	-	ASSLAQGPHYEQY
TRBV7-6	-	ASRRGSPNSPLH
TRBV19	-	ASAWGNQPQH
TRBV14	-	ASSQDPKGGRLTNEKLF
TRBV11-2	-	ASNGELPGASTETQY
TRBV30	few	AWEGTRGRAGETQY
TRBV27	-	ASRRESGQEGRAGEQY
TRBV27	once	ASIQRHGRSYEQY
TRBV28	-	ASSLGPPYEQY